One and the same sample provided the 27 T cell receptor beta chains below, sequenced in a study of CD8 T cells in Susac syndrome. Random hexamers were used to reverse transcribe about 0.5 to 1 ug of RNA. TCRdb redid the calling of the immunoSEQ multiplex PCR reads with MiXCR, one entry per CDR3 protein. The table shows around 190,000 distinct CDR3 sequences, with around 94% occurring only once. The material sequenced was CD4+ T cells from PBMCs. The receptors come from a human donor with Susac syndrome.

The chain is built from TRBV18 and TRBJ1-2, with TRBD1 matching over 7 bases. Trimming cost V 2 bases and J 8 bases; bases outside gene matches: 23. Germline V gene lookup returns CDR1 KGHSH and CDR2 LQKENI. The CDR3 runs to 19 residues. The CDR3 bases are TGTGCCAGCTCACCATCCCGACTTTGGACAGGACCCGAAACGGGAGGCTACACCTTC. Amino acid sequence: CASSPSRLWTGPETGGYTF.

Comments on this clonotype: Germline and junction disagree at one end, which may indicate a read error. The V gene is TRBV4-2, the J gene TRBJ2-1; 8 bases match TRBD2. Germline CDR1 LGHNA, CDR2 YNFKEQ. The CDR3 is 12 amino acids. In DNA, the CDR3 is TGTGCCAGCAGCTCTAACGGGGGGGCCGGGATCTTC. It translates to CASSSNGGAGIF.

The J gene is TRBJ1-5, the V gene TRBV30; D is unclear. CDR3 length equals 14 residues. Trimming shortened V by 2 bases and J by 2 bases, and 10 bases separated the two germline ends. Germline CDR1 and CDR2: GTSNPN and SVGIG (reference sequence). As DNA, the CDR3 is TGTGCCTGGAGTCCCGGAGTGGGCAATCAGCCCCAGCATTTT. It specifies CAWSPGVGNQPQHF. Together with reference TRBV30 and TRBJ1-5, the CDR3 gives the full variable domain: SQTIHQWPATLVQPVGSPLSLECTVEGTSNPNLYWYRQAAGRGLQLLFYSVGIGQISSEVPQNLSASRPQDRQFILSSKKLLLSDSGFYLCAWSPGVGNQPQHFGDGTRLSIL.

The V gene is TRBV29-1, the J gene TRBJ2-3, with unresolved D. The V gene lost 7 bases and the J gene lost 4 bases, with 12 bases spanning the gap. CDR1 is SQVTM, CDR2 ANQGSEA, per germline. The CDR3 is 12 residues long. The CDR3 DNA follows: TGCAGCGCTTCGTCTCCGGCAGATACGCAGTATTTT. Residues: CSASSPADTQYF.

The CDR3 is CASQRANNEQFF. The CDR3 bases are TGTGCCAGCCAGAGGGCCAACAATGAGCAGTTCTTC. The chain joins TRBV2 to TRBJ2-1, with D tentatively TRBD2 (5 bases). V lost 8 bases to trimming and J lost 5 bases, with 10 bases between them. Per the germline V gene, CDR1 is SNHLY and CDR2 is FYNNEI. This CDR3 is 12 amino acids long.

The chain employs TRBV30 and TRBJ1-5, with unresolved D. The CDR3 sequence is 14 residues long. Trimming cost V 0 bases and J 2 bases, with 8 bases left between them. CDR1 and CDR2 from the germline V gene are GTSNPN and SVGIG (reference sequence). CDR3 DNA: TGTGCCTGGAGTGTGGGGTATGGCAATCAGCCCCAGCATTTT. This gives the protein CAWSVGYGNQPQHF.

This chain links TRBV20-1 with TRBJ2-3; TRBD2 agrees at 11 bases. Germline CDR1 and CDR2: DFQATT and SNEGSKA (reference sequence). This CDR3 is 14 amino acids long. The junction had 7 bases not matched to a gene; V was cut back by 6 bases and J by 5 bases. The CDR3: CSATLAGVKDTQYF. The DNA of the CDR3 is TGCAGTGCAACACTAGCGGGGGTGAAAGATACGCAGTATTTT.

This sequence joins TRBV9 and TRBJ2-1; 8 bases map to TRBD1. The CDR3 length is 15 residues. Germline loops: CDR1 SGDLS, CDR2 YYNGEE. The J segment lost 6 bases and the V segment lost 1 base, leaving 6 bases of the junction unmatched. Written as DNA, the CDR3 is TGTGCCAGCAGCGTAAGGACAGGGCTTAGCAATGAGCAGTTCTTC. It is translated as CASSVRTGLSNEQFF.

This sequence joins TRBV5-6 and TRBJ2-1; 7 positions match TRBD1. Trimming took 3 bases from V and 8 from J; bases not matched to a gene: 8. Germline V gene sequence: CDR1 SGHDT, CDR2 YYEEEE. This CDR3 spans 14 amino acids. The CDR3 loop reads CASSSSRQGDEQFF. CDR3 DNA: TGTGCCAGCAGCTCCTCCCGACAGGGTGATGAGCAGTTCTTC.

This chain connects TRBV20-1 to TRBJ2-1; the D is unclear. The V end was cut by 1 base, the J end by 5 bases, with 6 bases between. From germline, CDR1 is DFQATT and CDR2 SNEGSKA (reference sequence). The CDR3 has 12 residues. CDR3 protein: CSARAQNNEQFF. The CDR3 nucleotides are TGCAGTGCTAGAGCACAGAACAATGAGCAGTTCTTC.

V is TRBV29-1 and J is TRBJ2-1; 11 bases line up with TRBD2. Germline-derived CDR1 and CDR2 are SQVTM and ANQGSEA. The trim removed 4 bases at V and 2 bases at J, leaving 7 bases unmatched. The CDR3 spans 16 residues. For the CDR3, the DNA is TGCAGCGTTGGTAAACTAGCGGGGGAGGCCTACAATGAGCAGTTCTTC. Translating gives CSVGKLAGEAYNEQFF.

This clonotype has just a few counts. The chain has TRBV12-3 or TRBV12-4 and TRBJ2-7; D uncertain. V lost 7 bases to trimming and J lost 3 bases, with 7 bases between them. The CDR3 length is 11 residues. CDR3 protein: CASTRNYEQYF. The CDR3 DNA is TGTGCCAGCACCAGGAACTACGAGCAGTACTTC.

This rearrangement joins TRBV7-2 to TRBJ2-5; D is uncertain. The CDR3 loop spans 13 amino acids. The germline V gene encodes CDR1 SGHTA and CDR2 FQGNSA. Trimming pared 7 bases from V and 4 bases from J, leaving 13 bases between. CDR3 sequence (DNA): TGTGCCAGCAAAAGTGGCCGCGGAGAGACCCAGTACTTC. This sequence encodes CASKSGRGETQYF.

This clonotype appeared a few times. V and J are TRBV11-2 and TRBJ1-6; 10 positions agree with TRBD1. The CDR3 totals 15 residues. Trimming at V came to 2 bases and at J to 6 bases, leaving 1 base not matched to a gene. Germline CDR1 SGHAT, CDR2 FQNNGV. CDR3 coding DNA: TGTGCCAGCAGCTTATGGGACAGGGGTAATTCACCCCTCCACTTT. Translation: CASSLWDRGNSPLHF.

The V gene is TRBV18, the J gene TRBJ2-3, with D unclear. The CDR3 has 15 amino acids. Germline-derived CDR1 and CDR2 are KGHSH and LQKENI. The V gene lost 3 bases and the J gene lost 5 bases, with 15 bases spanning the gap. CDR3 sequence (DNA): TGTGCCAGCTCACCGGCATCTTCGGGTCAAGATACGCAGTATTTT. Protein: CASSPASSGQDTQYF.

In nucleotides, the CDR3 is TGCGCCAGCAGCCAACGTCTAGCGGGGGGGGATACGCAGTATTTT. This encodes CASSQRLAGGDTQYF. The chain links TRBV4-1 to TRBJ2-3; 12 nucleotides agree with TRBD2. V shed 2 bases and J 6 bases; nucleotides not matched to a gene: 3. The CDR3 extends over 15 amino acids. The germline V gene encodes CDR1 MGHRA and CDR2 YSYEKL.

The V and J genes are TRBV2 and TRBJ1-6; the match to TRBD1 covers 7 bases. The CDR3 runs 17 residues. Per the germline V gene, CDR1 is SNHLY and CDR2 is FYNNEI. The V gene end was trimmed by 6 bases and the J gene end by 2 bases; junction bases not matched to a gene: 10. CDR3 DNA: TGTGCCAGCAGAGATCACAGGGGTGGCACCTATAATTCACCCCTCCACTTT. Its translation: CASRDHRGGTYNSPLHF.

The chain carries TRBV29-1 and TRBJ1-1; D is ambiguous. The V end lost 5 bases, the J end lost 0 bases, and 10 bases lay between the germline ends. The CDR3 extends over 13 amino acids. Germline values: CDR1 SQVTM, CDR2 ANQGSEA. The DNA for the CDR3 is TGCAGCGTTATCGGTTTCATGAACACTGAAGCTTTCTTT. It codes for CSVIGFMNTEAFF.

The chain links TRBV5-1 to TRBJ2-7, with D unresolved. Per germline, CDR1 SGHRS and CDR2 YFSETQ. V lost 0 bases and J 3 bases, leaving 10 bases between the germline ends. The CDR3 loop spans 14 amino acids. Written as DNA, the CDR3 is TGCGCCAGCAGCTTGGAGGCCAGAGACTACGAGCAGTACTTC. This gives the protein CASSLEARDYEQYF.

This clonotype came up a few times. The rearrangement links TRBV20-1 to TRBJ2-3, with 7 bases aligning to TRBD1. Trimming took 2 bases from V and 0 from J; bases not matched to a gene: 2. CDR1 is DFQATT, CDR2 SNEGSKA, per germline (reference sequence). The CDR3 contains 14 residues. The CDR3 DNA follows: TGCAGTGCTAGACCAGGGGGAAGCACAGATACGCAGTATTTT. Translated: CSARPGGSTDTQYF.

This chain links TRBV7-9 with TRBJ1-1, with a weak D call TRBD1 (6 bases). CDR3 length: 14 amino acids. Trimming took off 2 bases at V and 12 bases at J, with 19 bases between the two ends. The germline CDR1 and CDR2 sequences are SEHNR and FQNEAQ (reference sequence). As DNA, the CDR3 is TGTGCCAGCAGCTTAACAGGGTCCCCCGAAAGGTCTTTCTTT. It codes for CASSLTGSPERSFF.

The V gene is TRBV18, the J gene TRBJ2-5; D is undetermined. Trimming pared 1 base from V and 0 bases from J, leaving 6 bases between. The V gene's germline CDR1 is KGHSH and CDR2 LQKENI. CDR3 size: 14 residues. The CDR3 is CASSPQSYQETQYF. CDR3 nucleotide sequence: TGTGCCAGCTCACCACAGTCGTACCAAGAGACCCAGTACTTC.

The V and J genes are TRBV2 and TRBJ2-7; 10 nucleotides match TRBD1. Trimming took 4 bases from V and 2 from J; bases not matched to a gene: 2. Germline V CDR1 and CDR2: SNHLY, FYNNEI. The CDR3 runs to 14 residues. CDR3 amino acids: CASSVTGGPYEQYF. The CDR3 DNA reads TGTGCCAGCAGTGTGACAGGGGGCCCCTACGAGCAGTACTTC.

The chain uses TRBV3-1 and TRBJ1-1; TRBD1 might be the D (6 bases). From germline, CDR1 is LGHDT and CDR2 YNNKEL (reference sequence). The CDR3 is made up of 15 amino acids. Trimming removed 3 bases from V and 0 bases from J, with 11 bases in between. The CDR3 DNA reads TGTGCCAGCAGCCAGGGGGGCCGGATGAACACTGAAGCTTTCTTT. It codes for CASSQGGRMNTEAFF.

The chain is built from TRBV27 and TRBJ2-1; D might be TRBD1 (6 bases). Trimming stripped 7 bases from V and 4 bases from J, with 14 bases between. Germline CDR1 is MNHEY and CDR2 is SMNVEV (reference sequence). CDR3 length equals 14 residues. CDR3 nucleotides: TGTGCCAGCAAGGGGGTTCTCCTTTACAATGAGCAGTTCTTC. It translates to CASKGVLLYNEQFF.

The rearrangement uses TRBV15 and TRBJ2-6; 9 nucleotides agree with TRBD1. The V gene's germline CDR1 is LNHNV and CDR2 YYDKDF (reference sequence). V trimming: 6 bases; J trimming: 4 bases; junction bases outside the gene matches: 7. This CDR3 is built from 16 residues. The CDR3 sequence is CATSPQGAGGANVLTF. CDR3 nucleotides: TGTGCCACCAGTCCACAGGGGGCTGGAGGGGCCAACGTCCTGACTTTC.

The V gene is TRBV4-3, the J gene TRBJ2-2; D call uncertain. V lost 4 bases, J lost 0 bases, and 6 bases lay in between. The CDR3 is 14 amino acids. Germline V gives CDR1 LGHNA, CDR2 YSLEER. This CDR3 reads CASSPAANTGELFF. Here the CDR3 DNA reads TGCGCCAGCAGCCCGGCTGCGAACACCGGGGAGCTGTTTTTT.